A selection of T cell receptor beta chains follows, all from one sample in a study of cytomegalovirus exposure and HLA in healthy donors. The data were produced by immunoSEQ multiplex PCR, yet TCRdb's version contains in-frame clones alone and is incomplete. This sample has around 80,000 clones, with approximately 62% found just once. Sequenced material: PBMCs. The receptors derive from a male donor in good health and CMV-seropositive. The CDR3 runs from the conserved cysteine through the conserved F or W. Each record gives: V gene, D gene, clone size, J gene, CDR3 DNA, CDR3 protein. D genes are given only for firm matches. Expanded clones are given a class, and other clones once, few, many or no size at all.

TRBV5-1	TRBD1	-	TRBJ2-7	TGCGCCAGCATCCTACTTAGGACAGGAGGCCACGAGCAGTACTTC	CASILLRTGGHEQYF
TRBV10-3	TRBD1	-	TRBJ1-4	TGTGCCATCAGCCCTACTCCGGGACAGGGGGGAAATGAAAAACTGTTTTTT	CAISPTPGQGGNEKLFF
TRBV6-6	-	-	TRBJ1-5	TGTGCCAGCAGTTACCAGGGTGGTAGCAATCAGCCCCAGCATTTT	CASSYQGGSNQPQHF
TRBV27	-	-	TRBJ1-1	TGTGCCAGCAGTTGGGGCCAAGACACTGAAGCTTTCTTT	CASSWGQDTEAFF
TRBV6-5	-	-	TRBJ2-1	TGTGGCACCTCCTTAGAGGGTAATCCCTACAATGAGCAGTTCTTC	CGTSLEGNPYNEQFF
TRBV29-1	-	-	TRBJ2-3	TGCAGCGTTGAACGCAGGTTAGCGGCAGATACGCAGTATTTT	CSVERRLAADTQYF
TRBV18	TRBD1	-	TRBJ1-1	TGTGCCAGCTCACCAGGGACAGGGTACGTTTTCTTT	CASSPGTGYVFF
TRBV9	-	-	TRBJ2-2	TGTGCCAGCAGCGAGCCGGGGGCCGGGGAGCTGTTTTTT	CASSEPGAGELFF
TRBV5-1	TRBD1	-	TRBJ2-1	TGCGCCAGCAGCTTGTCCGACAGGGACGAGCAGTTCTTC	CASSLSDRDEQFF
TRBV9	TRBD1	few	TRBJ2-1	TGTGCCAGCAGCGTTCCCCGTGCAGGGGGCGGCTATGAGCAGTTCTTC	CASSVPRAGGGYEQFF
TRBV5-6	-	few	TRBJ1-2	TGTGCCAGCAGCTTGGGGAACGGGGGAGGCGGCGGCTACACCTTC	CASSLGNGGGGGYTF
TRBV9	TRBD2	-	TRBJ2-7	TGTGCCAGCAAGGCGCGGGAGGAGAGGGACGAGCAGTACTTC	CASKAREERDEQYF
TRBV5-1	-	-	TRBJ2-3	TGCGCCAGCAGCCCTGGACTTCGCACAGATACGCAGTATTTT	CASSPGLRTDTQYF
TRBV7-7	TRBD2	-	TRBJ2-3	TGTGCTAGCAGCTTAGCGCGCTGGCGGGAGAGGTCGGATACGCAGTATTTT	CASSLARWRERSDTQYF
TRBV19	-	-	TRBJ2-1	TGTGCCAGTAGTAGCTACTTGAGCTCCTACAATGAGCAGTTCTTC	CASSSYLSSYNEQFF
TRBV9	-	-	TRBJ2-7	TGTGCCAGCAGCGGGGGCTCCGGCTACGAGCAGTACTTC	CASSGGSGYEQYF
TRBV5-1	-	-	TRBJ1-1	TGCGCCAGCAGCTTCGAAGCGAACACTGAAGCTTTCTTT	CASSFEANTEAFF
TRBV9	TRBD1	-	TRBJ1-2	TGTGCCAGCAGCTTTGTGGGACAGGGGGGCTATGGCTACACCTTC	CASSFVGQGGYGYTF
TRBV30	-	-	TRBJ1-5	TGTGCCTGGAGTGGGGCAGGGCGAGATCAGCCCCAGCATTTT	CAWSGAGRDQPQHF
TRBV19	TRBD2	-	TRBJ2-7	TGTGCCAGTAGTCCCCGACTAGCGGGGGGCCCATCCTACGAGCAGTACTTC	CASSPRLAGGPSYEQYF
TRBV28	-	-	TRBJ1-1	TGTGCCAGCATTCAGGGAGGGCTTAACACTGAAGCTTTCTTT	CASIQGGLNTEAFF
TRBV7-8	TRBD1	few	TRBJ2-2	TGTGCCAGCAGCTTAGCGAGGAACAGGGGTAACACCGGGGAGCTGTTTTTT	CASSLARNRGNTGELFF
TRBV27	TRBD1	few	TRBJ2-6	TGTGCCAGCAGTTTAACCCGCAGGACAGGGGGTTTCTCTGGGGCCAACGTCCTGACTTTC	CASSLTRRTGGFSGANVLTF